The text below deals with one TCR beta chain. The sample belongs to a study of OX40 agonist ivuxolimab in advanced cancers. Study summary: A male proportion of about 80% was recorded, with mean age approximately 57 years and range about 20 to 90.

This table comes from immunoSEQ multiplex PCR, and its TCRdb copy is limited to in-frame clones, with some not included. The sample consists of about 13,000 clones, over 70% of them appearing once. Specimen: CD4+ or CD8+ T cells sorted from blood, collected in a trial of the OX40 agonist ivuxolimab. The sequence came from an adult with an advanced solid tumor such as melanoma, head and neck, liver or kidney cancer.

DNA for the CDR3: TGTGCCAGCAGCTCACAGGGGGCCTACAATGAGCAGTTCTTC. Its protein is CASSSQGAYNEQFF. The chain joins TRBV7-2 to TRBJ2-1; 8 nucleotides align to TRBD1. The ends lost 4 bases at V and 2 bases at J; junction bases unmatched: 1. The CDR3 runs 14 residues. From germline, CDR1 is SGHTA and CDR2 FQGNSA.